Listed below are T cell receptor beta chains from one sample, sequenced in a study of spatial heterogeneity in lung cancer. TCRdb ran MiXCR on the 5' RACE reads and lists one entry per CDR3 protein. The sample contains 13,000 or so distinct CDR3 sequences, approximately 5.4% of which appear only once. The starting material was lung tumor tissue, obtained at surgery. These receptors were taken from a female donor with early-stage non-small cell lung cancer. Both conserved end residues are part of each CDR3. Fields, in order: V gene, D gene, clone size, J gene, CDR3 protein, CDR3 DNA. A D gene is named only where the DNA matches it firmly. Some rows have no size entry. The others give once, few or many, or a class for an expanded clone.

V: TRBV11-2
D: -
size: once
J: TRBJ2-3
CDR3: CASSSSSWSTDTQYF
DNA: TGTGCCAGCAGCTCCTCATCATGGAGCACAGATACGCAGTATTTT

V: TRBV12-3/TRBV12-4
D: -
size: many
J: TRBJ2-7
CDR3: CASGARGSYEQYF
DNA: TGTGCCAGCGGGGCTAGGGGCTCCTACGAGCAGTACTTC

V: TRBV12-3/TRBV12-4
D: TRBD2
size: many
J: TRBJ2-3
CDR3: CASSLRQVGTIITDTQYF
DNA: TGTGCCAGCAGTTTAAGGCAGGTTGGGACTATTATCACAGATACGCAGTATTTT

V: TRBV7-2
D: TRBD1
size: large
J: TRBJ1-2
CDR3: CARRTGGETGYTF
DNA: TGTGCCAGGAGGACAGGGGGCGAGACGGGCTACACCTTC

V: TRBV20-1
D: -
size: many
J: TRBJ1-5
CDR3: CSASSGFWLDQPQHF
DNA: TGCAGTGCTAGTTCGGGCTTCTGGCTGGATCAGCCCCAGCATTTT

V: TRBV5-4
D: -
size: many
J: TRBJ1-2
CDR3: CASSLQGSYGYTF
DNA: TGTGCCAGCAGCTTGCAGGGCAGCTATGGCTACACCTTC

V: TRBV12-3/TRBV12-4
D: -
size: many
J: TRBJ2-2
CDR3: CASSGGTGELFF
DNA: TGTGCCAGCAGTGGGGGTACCGGGGAGCTGTTTTTT

V: TRBV29-1
D: -
size: many
J: TRBJ1-5
CDR3: CSVSDLKGQPQHF
DNA: TGCAGCGTTTCGGATCTTAAGGGGCAGCCCCAGCATTTT

V: TRBV12-3/TRBV12-4
D: -
size: many
J: TRBJ1-2
CDR3: CASSLQGKGGGYTF
DNA: TGTGCCAGCAGTTTACAGGGAAAGGGCGGGGGCTACACCTTC

V: TRBV7-9
D: -
size: many
J: TRBJ2-2
CDR3: CAWGADPNTGELFF
DNA: TGTGCCTGGGGGGCGGATCCGAACACCGGGGAGCTGTTTTTT

V: TRBV24-1
D: TRBD2
size: many
J: TRBJ2-3
CDR3: CATSDYSGGRTDTQYF
DNA: TGTGCCACCAGTGATTACAGCGGGGGAAGGACAGATACGCAGTATTTT

V: TRBV20-1
D: -
size: many
J: TRBJ1-6
CDR3: CSARDSRDRSYNSPLHF
DNA: TGCAGTGCTAGAGATTCCCGGGATAGGTCCTATAATTCACCCCTCCACTTT

V: TRBV7-9
D: -
size: many
J: TRBJ1-6
CDR3: CASSLGDPQYSPLHF
DNA: TGTGCCAGCAGCTTAGGGGATCCCCAGTACTCACCCCTCCACTTT

V: TRBV5-1
D: -
size: medium-sized
J: TRBJ2-5
CDR3: CASSLEAGAGETQYF
DNA: TGCGCCAGCAGCTTGGAAGCGGGCGCGGGAGAGACCCAGTACTTC

V: TRBV28
D: -
size: many
J: TRBJ1-5
CDR3: CASSLLDRPYQPQHF
DNA: TGTGCCAGCAGTCTCCTTGACAGGCCATATCAGCCCCAGCATTTT

V: TRBV29-1
D: -
size: many
J: TRBJ2-7
CDR3: CSVDRVLGSSYEQYF
DNA: TGCAGCGTTGATCGTGTCCTGGGGAGCTCCTACGAGCAGTACTTC

V: TRBV7-9
D: -
size: medium-sized
J: TRBJ1-6
CDR3: CASSLGVDSPLHF
DNA: TGTGCCAGCAGCTTAGGGGTCGATTCACCCCTCCACTTT

V: TRBV11-2
D: -
size: medium-sized
J: TRBJ2-3
CDR3: CASSPPGTDTQYF
DNA: TGTGCCAGCAGCCCTCCGGGTACAGATACGCAGTATTTT

V: TRBV9
D: -
size: medium-sized
J: TRBJ2-3
CDR3: CASSPSRSTGRTDTQYF
DNA: TGTGCCAGCAGCCCCAGTAGATCAACAGGGCGCACAGATACGCAGTATTTT

V: TRBV7-9
D: -
size: many
J: TRBJ1-5
CDR3: CASSLGMENQPQHF
DNA: TGTGCCAGCAGCTTAGGTATGGAGAATCAGCCCCAGCATTTT

V: TRBV13
D: -
size: medium-sized
J: TRBJ1-6
CDR3: CASSLRGGNSPLHF
DNA: TGTGCCAGCAGCTTGCGGGGGGGTAATTCACCCCTCCACTTT

V: TRBV11-2
D: TRBD1
size: many
J: TRBJ2-3
CDR3: CASSERRGTGGSDTQYF
DNA: TGTGCCAGCAGTGAACGACGCGGGACAGGGGGCTCAGATACGCAGTATTTT

V: TRBV6-2/TRBV6-3
D: TRBD2
size: medium-sized
J: TRBJ2-1
CDR3: CASSYSGGFVEQFF
DNA: TGTGCCAGCAGTTACTCCGGGGGGTTTGTTGAGCAGTTCTTC

V: TRBV20-1
D: -
size: many
J: TRBJ1-2
CDR3: CSARVLSGTNHGYTF
DNA: TGCAGTGCTAGAGTCCTCTCCGGGACAAATCATGGCTACACCTTC

V: TRBV5-5
D: -
size: many
J: TRBJ1-2
CDR3: CASSLRGASNYGYTF
DNA: TGTGCCAGCAGCTTGCGGGGGGCATCTAACTATGGCTACACCTTC

V: TRBV20-1
D: TRBD1
size: many
J: TRBJ2-3
CDR3: CSATGQELNTQYF
DNA: TGCAGTGCAACGGGACAGGAATTAAATACGCAGTATTTT

V: TRBV10-3
D: TRBD1
size: many
J: TRBJ2-5
CDR3: CAIRSAQGAETQYF
DNA: TGTGCCATCCGAAGCGCCCAGGGGGCCGAGACCCAGTACTTC

V: TRBV6-5
D: -
size: -
J: TRBJ1-6
CDR3: CASRPIAGRTNNSPLHF
DNA: TGTGCCAGCAGGCCAATAGCAGGGAGGACAAATAATTCACCCCTCCACTTT

V: TRBV3-1
D: TRBD1
size: many
J: TRBJ2-1
CDR3: CASSLRDSEQFF
DNA: TGTGCCAGCAGCCTCCGGGACAGCGAGCAGTTCTTC

V: TRBV15
D: -
size: many
J: TRBJ1-2
CDR3: CATSIFRNGYTF
DNA: TGTGCCACCAGCATTTTTCGGAATGGCTACACCTTC

V: TRBV7-2
D: TRBD2
size: medium-sized
J: TRBJ2-1
CDR3: CASSPLAGGYNEQFF
DNA: TGTGCCAGCAGCCCCCTCGCCGGGGGGTACAATGAGCAGTTCTTC

V: TRBV28
D: TRBD2
size: many
J: TRBJ2-1
CDR3: CASSLRLALGGEQFF
DNA: TGTGCCAGCAGTTTAAGACTAGCTCTTGGGGGTGAGCAGTTCTTC

V: TRBV20-1
D: TRBD1
size: many
J: TRBJ2-2
CDR3: CSATGGNIGELFF
DNA: TGCAGTGCTACAGGGGGCAATATCGGGGAGCTGTTTTTT

V: TRBV7-9
D: TRBD1
size: many
J: TRBJ2-4
CDR3: CASSVGQGAAKNIQYF
DNA: TGTGCCAGCAGCGTGGGACAGGGGGCCGCCAAAAACATTCAGTACTTC

V: TRBV10-3
D: -
size: many
J: TRBJ2-3
CDR3: CAISVSTDTQYF
DNA: TGTGCCATCAGTGTTTCCACAGATACGCAGTATTTT

V: TRBV6-5
D: TRBD2
size: few
J: TRBJ2-3
CDR3: CATGTGLAGTAQYF
DNA: TGTGCCACCGGAACCGGACTAGCGGGGACGGCGCAGTATTTT

V: TRBV5-1
D: TRBD2
size: many
J: TRBJ2-3
CDR3: CASSSGLAGKDTQYF
DNA: TGCGCCAGCAGCTCGGGACTAGCGGGGAAGGATACGCAGTATTTT

V: TRBV20-1
D: -
size: many
J: TRBJ2-7
CDR3: CSARDTYEQYF
DNA: TGCAGTGCTAGGGACACCTACGAGCAGTACTTC

V: TRBV6-5
D: TRBD1
size: many
J: TRBJ1-4
CDR3: CASSSRGEKLFF
DNA: TGTGCCAGCAGTTCCAGGGGGGAAAAACTGTTTTTT

V: TRBV7-2
D: -
size: many
J: TRBJ2-1
CDR3: CASSFSRGDEQFF
DNA: TGTGCCAGCAGCTTCTCCAGGGGTGATGAGCAGTTCTTC

V: TRBV28
D: TRBD1
size: many
J: TRBJ1-2
CDR3: CASSLWTGSGYTF
DNA: TGTGCCAGCAGTTTATGGACAGGGAGTGGCTACACCTTC

V: TRBV18
D: -
size: few
J: TRBJ2-5
CDR3: CASSRQNQETQYF
DNA: TGTGCCAGCTCCAGACAGAATCAAGAGACCCAGTACTTC

V: TRBV6-1
D: -
size: many
J: TRBJ2-3
CDR3: CASRTFREGTDTQYF
DNA: TGTGCCAGCAGAACGTTCAGGGAGGGCACAGATACGCAGTATTTT

V: TRBV12-3/TRBV12-4
D: TRBD1
size: many
J: TRBJ2-3
CDR3: CASKPTGYLADTQYF
DNA: TGTGCCAGCAAACCGACAGGGTATCTTGCAGATACGCAGTATTTT

V: TRBV20-1
D: -
size: many
J: TRBJ2-5
CDR3: CSARERLGKGTQYF
DNA: TGCAGTGCTAGGGAACGCCTAGGGAAGGGGACCCAGTACTTC

V: TRBV12-3/TRBV12-4
D: -
size: many
J: TRBJ2-3
CDR3: CASSLVGANTQYF
DNA: TGTGCCAGCAGTTTAGTGGGGGCGAATACGCAGTATTTT

V: TRBV11-2
D: -
size: medium-sized
J: TRBJ2-7
CDR3: CASSLVLTSYEQYF
DNA: TGTGCCAGCAGCTTAGTGCTAACATCCTACGAGCAGTACTTC

V: TRBV7-9
D: -
size: many
J: TRBJ2-3
CDR3: CASTWGADTQYF
DNA: TGTGCCAGCACTTGGGGGGCAGATACGCAGTATTTT

V: TRBV20-1
D: -
size: medium-sized
J: TRBJ2-1
CDR3: CSARDGREQFF
DNA: TGCAGTGCTAGAGATGGACGGGAGCAGTTCTTC

V: TRBV4-3
D: -
size: -
J: TRBJ2-1
CDR3: CASSQEARRGVDEQFF
DNA: TGCGCCAGCAGCCAAGAAGCTAGGAGGGGGGTAGATGAGCAGTTCTTC

V: TRBV12-3/TRBV12-4
D: -
size: many
J: TRBJ2-3
CDR3: CASSPRADTQYF
DNA: TGTGCCAGCAGTCCCCGAGCAGATACGCAGTATTTT

V: TRBV6-5
D: -
size: few
J: TRBJ1-1
CDR3: CASSYSRRGTEAFF
DNA: TGTGCCAGCAGTTACTCGAGAAGGGGGACTGAAGCTTTCTTT

V: TRBV7-9
D: TRBD2
size: few
J: TRBJ2-1
CDR3: CASSPSSGGFYNEQFF
DNA: TGTGCCAGCAGCCCATCTAGCGGGGGATTCTACAATGAGCAGTTCTTC

V: TRBV11-2
D: -
size: many
J: TRBJ1-2
CDR3: CASSPDGQGPLYGYTF
DNA: TGTGCCAGCAGCCCCGACGGCCAGGGTCCTCTCTATGGCTACACCTTC

V: TRBV20-1
D: TRBD2
size: many
J: TRBJ2-7
CDR3: CSALTRTRIPYEQYF
DNA: TGCAGTGCTCTGACACGGACTAGAATCCCCTACGAGCAGTACTTC